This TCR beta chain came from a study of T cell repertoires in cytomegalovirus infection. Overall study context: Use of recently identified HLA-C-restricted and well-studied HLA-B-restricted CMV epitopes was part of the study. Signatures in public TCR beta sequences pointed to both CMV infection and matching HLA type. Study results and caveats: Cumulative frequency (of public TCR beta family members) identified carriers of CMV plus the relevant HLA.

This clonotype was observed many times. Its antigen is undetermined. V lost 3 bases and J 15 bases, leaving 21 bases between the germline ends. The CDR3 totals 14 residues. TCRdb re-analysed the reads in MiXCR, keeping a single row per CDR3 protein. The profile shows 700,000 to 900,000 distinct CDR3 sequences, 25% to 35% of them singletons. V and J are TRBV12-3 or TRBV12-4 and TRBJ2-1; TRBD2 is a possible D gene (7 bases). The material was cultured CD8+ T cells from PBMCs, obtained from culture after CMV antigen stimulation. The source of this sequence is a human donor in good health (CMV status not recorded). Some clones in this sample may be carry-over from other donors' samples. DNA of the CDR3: TGTGCCAGCAGTTTGGATCCGAGAGGGGGGGCCGTGTTCTTC. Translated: CASSLDPRGGAVFF.